Following are 20 T cell receptor beta chains from one sample sequenced in a study of beta chain features in type 1 diabetes. Reverse transcription of all isolated RNA meant that expressed TCRB transcripts were sequenced. Assay: immunoSEQ multiplex PCR; the TCRdb copy retains only in-frame clones and omits some. The sample contains 200,000 to 250,000 clones, roughly 10% of which appear only once. Sequencing was done on a sample of central memory CD4+ T cells from blood. The receptors originated from a man between 18 and 29 years old in good health.

This clone was seen more than once but under ten times. The rearrangement uses TRBV2 and TRBJ2-6, with TRBD1 matching 8 bases. With 8 bases clipped from V and 0 bases from J, the junction kept 6 bases outside the gene matches. The CDR3 consists of 16 residues. CDR1 SNHLY and CDR2 FYNNEI come from the germline V gene. The CDR3 DNA follows: TGTGCCAGCCGGGACAGGTCCGGCTCTGGGGCCAACGTCCTGACTTTC. This codes for CASRDRSGSGANVLTF.

The chain employs TRBV7-3 and TRBJ2-2; 8 bases map to TRBD1. The germline CDR1 and CDR2 sequences are SGHTA and FQGTGA. V was clipped by 6 bases and J by 2 bases; unmatched bases: 5. The CDR3 runs 15 residues. CDR3 nucleotides: TGTGCCAGCAGACCGGACAGGGCCAACACCGGGGAGCTGTTTTTT. Amino acid sequence: CASRPDRANTGELFF.

The chain carries TRBV5-1 and TRBJ2-1, with TRBD2 matching over 10 bases. V lost 6 bases and J lost 7; bases outside the gene matches: 16. The CDR3 runs 17 residues. The germline V gene has CDR1 SGHRS and CDR2 YFSETQ. This CDR3 reads CASKEWLETSGFNEQFF. Written as DNA, the CDR3 is TGCGCCAGCAAAGAGTGGCTGGAGACTAGCGGGTTTAATGAGCAGTTCTTC.

Only a few counts were recorded for this clone. The rearrangement joins TRBV25-1 to TRBJ1-2; TRBD1 agrees at 8 bases. The germline V gene encodes CDR1 MGHDK and CDR2 SYGVNS. The CDR3 length is 13 residues. CDR3 region: CAYKGQGSYGYTF. Here the CDR3 DNA reads TGTGCGTACAAAGGACAGGGATCCTATGGCTACACCTTC.

V gene TRBV20-1 combines with J gene TRBJ2-7; D not resolved. Trimming pared 6 bases from V and 7 bases from J, leaving 13 bases between. The CDR3 covers 11 residues. CDR1 and CDR2 (germline): DFQATT, SNEGSKA (reference sequence). The CDR3 sequence: CSATSRAEQYF. For the CDR3, the DNA is TGCAGTGCAACATCCCGGGCAGAGCAGTACTTC.

Points on this clone: Other DNA sequences from this sample encode an identical CDR3 as well. The chain is built from TRBV4-3 and TRBJ1-1, with D perhaps TRBD1 (5 bases). V lost 1 base and J 1 base, leaving 7 bases between the germline ends. This CDR3 has 14 amino acids. Germline V gene data show CDR1 as LGHNA and CDR2 as YSLEER. CDR3 protein: CASSQGQGNTEAFF. The CDR3 nucleotides are TGCGCCAGCAGCCAAGGCCAGGGGAACACTGAAGCTTTCTTT.

There are a few counts of this clone. The chain joins TRBV6-1 to TRBJ2-3, with 8 nucleotides matching TRBD2. This CDR3 is 15 amino acids long. V lost 6 bases, J lost 1 base, and 6 bases stayed unmatched. Germline assignment: CDR1 MNHNS and CDR2 SASEGT. The CDR3 nucleotides are TGTGCCAGCAGAGCGGGAGTGGCGGGCACAGATACGCAGTATTTT. This sequence encodes CASRAGVAGTDTQYF.

This clone occurred a few times. At one end, the junction sequence differs from germline, possibly due to a read error. The chain couples TRBV7-9 to TRBJ2-5; weak D call: TRBD1 (6 bases). CDR1 is SEHNR and CDR2 is FQNEAQ in the germline V gene (reference sequence). The CDR3 is made up of 16 amino acids. The CDR3: CASSYMRTDLREAQYF. The CDR3 DNA is TGTGCCAGCAGCTACATGAGGACAGATCTAAGAGAGGCCCAGTACTTC.

The table lists this clone with a few counts. The chain recombines TRBV19 with TRBJ2-7; 7 bases agree with TRBD1. The CDR3 sequence is 14 residues long. The ends lost 7 bases at V and 6 bases at J; junction bases unmatched: 12. The germline gives CDR1 LNHDA, CDR2 SQIVND (reference sequence). The CDR3 sequence is CASTPTGSTREQYF. CDR3 nucleotide sequence: TGTGCCAGTACGCCGACAGGGAGTACGCGCGAGCAGTACTTC.

This chain uses TRBV9 with TRBJ1-4, with D hard to call. Trimming removed 0 bases at V and 0 bases at J, with 18 bases between. CDR1 and CDR2 from the germline V gene are SGDLS and YYNGEE. This CDR3 contains 19 residues. The CDR3: CASSVDAVGQASTNEKLFF. The CDR3 DNA sequence: TGTGCCAGCAGCGTAGACGCGGTTGGGCAGGCCTCAACTAATGAAAAACTGTTTTTT.

J is TRBJ2-7 and V is TRBV7-8; D possibly uses TRBD1 or TRBD2 (5 bases each). Between the trimmed V and J ends, which lost 1 base and 2 bases, there was a span of 9 bases. This CDR3 is 14 amino acids long. CDR1 is SGHVS, CDR2 FQNEAQ, per germline. CDR3 residues: CASSLGGDAYEQYF. For the CDR3, the DNA is TGTGCCAGCAGCTTAGGAGGGGACGCCTACGAGCAGTACTTC.

The chain combines TRBV25-1 with TRBJ1-2, with D uncertain. Trimming left V 4 bases short and J 4 bases short, with 16 bases between. CDR1 is MGHDK and CDR2 is SYGVNS in the germline V gene. The CDR3 sequence is 15 residues long. In DNA, the CDR3 is TGTGCCAGCAGTGGGCACAACACTATCGGCTATGGCTACACCTTC. It specifies CASSGHNTIGYGYTF.

Concerning this clone: This probably arose from a read error, given a far larger clone one base away. Other DNA variants within this sample encode the same CDR3. V usage is TRBV29-1 and J usage is TRBJ2-4; 10 bases map to TRBD1. Germline V CDR1 and CDR2: SQVTM, ANQGSEA. This CDR3 contains 16 residues. J gave up 1 base and V 6 bases, and 9 bases lay outside the gene matches. As DNA, the CDR3 is TGCAGCGTGGGCGGACAGGGGGGGTATGCCAAAAACATTCAGTACTTC. Translating it yields CSVGGQGGYAKNIQYF.

This clone appeared once. The V and J genes are TRBV30 and TRBJ2-7; D possibly corresponds to TRBD1 (5 bases). The CDR3 consists of 14 residues. Germline CDR1 GTSNPN, CDR2 SVGIG (reference sequence). The V end was cut by 1 base, the J end by 2 bases, with 12 bases between. CDR3 bases: TGTGCCTGGAGTGCCTATGGGGCGACCTACGAGCAGTACTTC. Its protein is CAWSAYGATYEQYF.

This clone was seen only a few times. The V call is TRBV7-2, the J call TRBJ2-1; perhaps TRBD2 as D (6 bases). The germline CDR1 and CDR2 sequences are SGHTA and FQGNSA. V was clipped by 2 bases and J by 2 bases, with 10 bases between them. The CDR3 has 15 residues. The CDR3 reads CASSLSGLTYNEQFF. The CDR3 bases are TGTGCCAGCAGCTTAAGCGGGTTAACCTACAATGAGCAGTTCTTC.

The chain couples TRBV15 to TRBJ1-5; tentative D call: TRBD1 (5 bases). Germline loops: CDR1 LNHNV, CDR2 YYDKDF (reference sequence). CDR3 length: 13 residues. V was shortened by 5 bases and J by 9 bases, with 14 bases between the two germline ends. DNA for the CDR3: TGTGCCACCAGCGCCAGGGTAGAGGGGCCCCAGCATTTT. It translates to CATSARVEGPQHF.

This clone was found many times. The genes are TRBV5-4 and TRBJ2-7; 9 bases match TRBD2. Trimming at V came to 2 bases and at J to 4 bases, leaving 7 bases not matched to a gene. The CDR3 extends over 15 amino acids. Germline V lookup: CDR1 SGHNT, CDR2 YYREEE (reference sequence). This chain's CDR3 is CASSFTSGRSYEQYF. CDR3 bases: TGTGCCAGCAGCTTCACTAGCGGGCGGAGTTACGAGCAGTACTTC.

The chain combines TRBV30 with TRBJ2-3; the match to TRBD2 covers 7 bases. This CDR3 region has 14 residues. V shed 8 bases and J 0 bases; nucleotides not matched to a gene: 8. Looked up from germline, CDR1 is GTSNPN and CDR2 is SVGIG (reference sequence). The CDR3 nucleotides read TGTGCCCGAGGGAGGGGATCTAGCACAGATACGCAGTATTTT. This codes for CARGRGSSTDTQYF.

The V and J genes are TRBV7-2 and TRBJ2-2; weak D call: TRBD1 (5 bases). The V gene's germline CDR1 is SGHTA and CDR2 FQGNSA. Trimming removed 3 bases from V and 9 bases from J, with 8 bases in between. The CDR3 is 12 amino acids. This CDR3 is CASSLQGRELFF. The CDR3 DNA is TGTGCCAGCAGCTTGCAGGGTCGGGAGCTGTTTTTT.

This clone was counted between two and nine times. This chain joins TRBV4-2 and TRBJ1-3, with 9 bases identical to TRBD1. V lost 2 bases to trimming and J lost 4 bases; unmatched junction nucleotides: 9. This CDR3 contains 17 residues. Germline CDR1 reads LGHNA; CDR2 reads YNFKEQ. CDR3: CASSQRLQGADGNTIYF. The CDR3 region has the DNA TGTGCCAGCAGCCAACGCCTACAGGGGGCGGACGGAAACACCATATATTTT.